Below are 3 T cell receptor beta chains sequenced from a single sample in a study of T-cell memory formation after mild COVID-19. TCRdb processed the 5' RACE reads anew with MiXCR; each CDR3 protein has one entry. The sample lists about 180,000 distinct CDR3 sequences, about a sixth occurring once. The sequenced material came from PBMCs or a T cell subset sorted from them (not recorded which). The receptors originated from an adult woman who had mild COVID-19 (a few samples of this study predate the infection). Cell type and time point are not known.

This clonotype has more than one count but fewer than ten. The V call is TRBV5-1, the J call TRBJ2-6, with 8 bases that match TRBD1. The V segment lost 2 bases and the J segment 4 bases; nucleotides outside the gene matches: 5. The CDR3 runs to 16 residues. Germline lookup yields CDR1 SGHRS and CDR2 YFSETQ. This CDR3 reads CASSFRDRSGANVLTF. CDR3 DNA: TGCGCCAGCAGCTTCCGGGACAGGTCCGGGGCCAACGTCCTGACTTTC.

This clonotype was seen a handful of times. CDR3 in amino acids: CASSGVYSSYNEQFF. CDR3 in DNA: TGTGCCAGCAGCGGTGTGTATAGCTCCTACAATGAGCAGTTCTTC. The genes are TRBV27 and TRBJ2-1; no definite D call. The V end lost 6 bases, the J end lost 0 bases, and 12 bases lay between the germline ends. The CDR3 covers 15 residues. Germline V gives CDR1 MNHEY, CDR2 SMNVEV (reference sequence).

This clonotype was picked up a small number of times. The gene calls are TRBV11-3 and TRBJ2-7; TRBD1 aligns across 7 bases. V was pared by 2 bases and J by 4 bases, with 8 bases of the junction left unmatched. Germline V gives CDR1 SGHNT, CDR2 YENEEA. The CDR3 consists of 15 residues. CDR3 protein: CASSLRQGDRYEQYF. The CDR3 coding sequence is TGTGCCAGCAGCTTAAGACAGGGCGATAGGTACGAGCAGTACTTC.